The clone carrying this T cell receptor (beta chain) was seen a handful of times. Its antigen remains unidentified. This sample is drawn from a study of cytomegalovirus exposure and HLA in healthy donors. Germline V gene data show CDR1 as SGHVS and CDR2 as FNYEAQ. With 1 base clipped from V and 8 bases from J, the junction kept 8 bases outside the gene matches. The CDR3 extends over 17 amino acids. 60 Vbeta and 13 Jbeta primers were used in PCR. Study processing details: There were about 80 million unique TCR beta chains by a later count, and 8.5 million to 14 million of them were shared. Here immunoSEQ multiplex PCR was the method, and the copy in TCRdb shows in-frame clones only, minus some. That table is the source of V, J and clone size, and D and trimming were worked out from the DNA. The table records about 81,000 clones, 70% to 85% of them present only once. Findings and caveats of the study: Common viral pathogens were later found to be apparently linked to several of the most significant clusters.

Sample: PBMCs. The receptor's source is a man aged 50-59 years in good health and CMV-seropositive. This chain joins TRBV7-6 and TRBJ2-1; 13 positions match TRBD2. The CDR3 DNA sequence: TGTGCCAGCAGCTTAGGACTAGCGGGAGGTCTAGGCTATGAGCAGTTCTTC. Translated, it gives CASSLGLAGGLGYEQFF.